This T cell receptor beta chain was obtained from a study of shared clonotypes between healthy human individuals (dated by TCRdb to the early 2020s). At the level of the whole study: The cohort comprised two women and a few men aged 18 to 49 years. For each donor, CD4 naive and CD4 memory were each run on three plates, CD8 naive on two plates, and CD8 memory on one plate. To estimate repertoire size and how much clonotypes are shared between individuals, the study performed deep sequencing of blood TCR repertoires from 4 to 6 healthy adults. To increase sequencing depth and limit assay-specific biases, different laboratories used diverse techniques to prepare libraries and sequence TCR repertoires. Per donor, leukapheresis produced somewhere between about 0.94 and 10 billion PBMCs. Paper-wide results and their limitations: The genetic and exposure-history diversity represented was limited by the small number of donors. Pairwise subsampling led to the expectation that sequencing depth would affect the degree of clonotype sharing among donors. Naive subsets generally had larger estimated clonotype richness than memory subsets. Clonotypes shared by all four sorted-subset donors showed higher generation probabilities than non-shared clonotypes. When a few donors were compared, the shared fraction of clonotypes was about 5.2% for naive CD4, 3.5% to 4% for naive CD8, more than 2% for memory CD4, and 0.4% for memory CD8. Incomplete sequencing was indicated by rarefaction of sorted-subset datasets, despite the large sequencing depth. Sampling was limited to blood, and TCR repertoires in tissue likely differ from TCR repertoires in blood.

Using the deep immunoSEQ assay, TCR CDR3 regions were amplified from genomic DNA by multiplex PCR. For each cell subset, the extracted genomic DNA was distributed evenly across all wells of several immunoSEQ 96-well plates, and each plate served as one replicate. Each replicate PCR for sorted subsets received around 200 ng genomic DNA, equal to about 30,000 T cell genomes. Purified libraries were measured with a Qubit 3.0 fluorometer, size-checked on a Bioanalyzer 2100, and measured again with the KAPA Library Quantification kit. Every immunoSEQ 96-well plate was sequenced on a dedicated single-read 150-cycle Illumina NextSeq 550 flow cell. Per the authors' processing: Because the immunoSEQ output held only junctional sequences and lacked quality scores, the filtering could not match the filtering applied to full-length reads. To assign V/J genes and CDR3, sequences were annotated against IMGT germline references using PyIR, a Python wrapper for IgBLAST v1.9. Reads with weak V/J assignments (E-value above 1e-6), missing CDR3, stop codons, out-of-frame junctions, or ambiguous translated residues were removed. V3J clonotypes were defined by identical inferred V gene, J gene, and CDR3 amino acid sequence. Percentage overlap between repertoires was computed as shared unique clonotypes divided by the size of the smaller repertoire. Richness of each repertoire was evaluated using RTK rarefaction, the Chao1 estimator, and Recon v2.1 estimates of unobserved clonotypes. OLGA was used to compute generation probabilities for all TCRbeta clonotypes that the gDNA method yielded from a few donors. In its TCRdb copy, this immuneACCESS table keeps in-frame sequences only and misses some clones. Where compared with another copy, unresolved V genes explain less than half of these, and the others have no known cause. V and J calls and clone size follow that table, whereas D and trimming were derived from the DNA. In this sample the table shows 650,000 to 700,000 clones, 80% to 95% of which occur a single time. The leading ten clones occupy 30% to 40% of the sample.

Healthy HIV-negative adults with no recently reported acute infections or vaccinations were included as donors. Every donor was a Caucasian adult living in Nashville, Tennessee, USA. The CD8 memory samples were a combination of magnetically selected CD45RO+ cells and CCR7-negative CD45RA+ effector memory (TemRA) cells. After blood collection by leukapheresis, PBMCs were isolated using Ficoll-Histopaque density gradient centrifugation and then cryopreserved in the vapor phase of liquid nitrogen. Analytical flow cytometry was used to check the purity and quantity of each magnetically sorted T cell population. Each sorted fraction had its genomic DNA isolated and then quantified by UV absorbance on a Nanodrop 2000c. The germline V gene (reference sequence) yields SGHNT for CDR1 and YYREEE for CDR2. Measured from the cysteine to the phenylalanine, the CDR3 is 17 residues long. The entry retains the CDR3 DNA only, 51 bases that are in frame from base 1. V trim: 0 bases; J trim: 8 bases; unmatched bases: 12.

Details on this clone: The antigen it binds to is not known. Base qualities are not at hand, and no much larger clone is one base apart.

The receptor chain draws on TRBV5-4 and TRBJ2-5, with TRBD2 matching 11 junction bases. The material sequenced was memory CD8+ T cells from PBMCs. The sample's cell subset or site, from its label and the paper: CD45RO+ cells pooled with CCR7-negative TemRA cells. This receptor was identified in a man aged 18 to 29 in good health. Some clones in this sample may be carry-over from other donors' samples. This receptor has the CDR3 CASSLDRLAGGDGTQYF. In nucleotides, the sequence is TGTGCCAGCAGCTTGGACCGGCTAGCGGGAGGTGATGGAACCCAGTACTTC.